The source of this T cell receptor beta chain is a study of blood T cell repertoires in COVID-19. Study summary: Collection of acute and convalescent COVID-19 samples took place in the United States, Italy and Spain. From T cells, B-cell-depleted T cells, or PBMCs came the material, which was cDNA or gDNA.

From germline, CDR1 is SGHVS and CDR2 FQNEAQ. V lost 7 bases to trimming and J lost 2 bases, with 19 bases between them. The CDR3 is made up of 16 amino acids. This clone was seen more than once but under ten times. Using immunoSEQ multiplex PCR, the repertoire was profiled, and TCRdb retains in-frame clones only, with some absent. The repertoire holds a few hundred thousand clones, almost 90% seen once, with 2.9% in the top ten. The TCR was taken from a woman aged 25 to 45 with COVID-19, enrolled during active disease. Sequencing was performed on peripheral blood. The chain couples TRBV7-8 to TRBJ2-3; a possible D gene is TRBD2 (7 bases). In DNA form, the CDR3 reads TGTGCCAGCACCATAGGGACTCGGGGGGCCACAGATACGCAGTATTTT. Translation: CASTIGTRGATDTQYF.